The present T cell receptor (beta chain) was sequenced within a study of T cell responses to AZD1222 COVID-19 vaccine. Study-wide points: Repertoire samples came only from after the peak T cell response. Donors were largely white British and mainly female; clonal diversity was possibly underestimated. Targeting of unmutated variant regions was reportedly seen in nearly half of spike-specific TCRs.

The assay was immunoSEQ multiplex PCR, and TCRdb's table has in-frame clones only and misses some. The top ten clones hold around 0.99% of a sample with over 100,000 clones, more than 75% of them seen once. Details on this clone: The antigen remains undetermined.

The analysis combined second doses at about 4 or about 12 weeks. The TCR originated in an adult who received the AZD1222 COVID-19 vaccine. The starting material was peripheral blood, obtained 28 days after the second AZD1222 dose.

CDR3 protein: CASSAVYTGELFF. CDR3 coding DNA: TGTGCCAGCAGCGCAGTTTACACCGGGGAGCTGTTTTTT. The chain is built from TRBV9 and TRBJ2-2; D not certain. Trimming took off 3 bases at V and 3 bases at J, with 6 bases between the two ends. The CDR3 runs to 13 residues. Germline CDR1 and CDR2: SGDLS and YYNGEE.